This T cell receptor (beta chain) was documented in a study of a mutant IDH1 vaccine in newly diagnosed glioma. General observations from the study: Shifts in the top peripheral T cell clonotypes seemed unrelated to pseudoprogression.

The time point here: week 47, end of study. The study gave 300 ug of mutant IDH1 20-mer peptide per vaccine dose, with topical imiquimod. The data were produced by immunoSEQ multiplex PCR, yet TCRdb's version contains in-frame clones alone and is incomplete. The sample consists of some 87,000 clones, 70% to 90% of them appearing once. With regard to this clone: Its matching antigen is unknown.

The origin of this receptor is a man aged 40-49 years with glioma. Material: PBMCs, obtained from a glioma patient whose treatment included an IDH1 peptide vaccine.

The CDR3 loop reads CASSSKTGRSNEKLFF. Written as DNA, the CDR3 is TGTGCCAGCAGCTCCAAAACAGGGAGATCTAATGAAAAACTGTTTTTT. The chain links TRBV7-2 to TRBJ1-4, with D possibly matching TRBD1 (6 bases). The V gene lost 4 bases and the J gene lost 3 bases, with 15 bases spanning the gap. Germline loops: CDR1 SGHTA, CDR2 FQGNSA. The CDR3 consists of 16 residues.